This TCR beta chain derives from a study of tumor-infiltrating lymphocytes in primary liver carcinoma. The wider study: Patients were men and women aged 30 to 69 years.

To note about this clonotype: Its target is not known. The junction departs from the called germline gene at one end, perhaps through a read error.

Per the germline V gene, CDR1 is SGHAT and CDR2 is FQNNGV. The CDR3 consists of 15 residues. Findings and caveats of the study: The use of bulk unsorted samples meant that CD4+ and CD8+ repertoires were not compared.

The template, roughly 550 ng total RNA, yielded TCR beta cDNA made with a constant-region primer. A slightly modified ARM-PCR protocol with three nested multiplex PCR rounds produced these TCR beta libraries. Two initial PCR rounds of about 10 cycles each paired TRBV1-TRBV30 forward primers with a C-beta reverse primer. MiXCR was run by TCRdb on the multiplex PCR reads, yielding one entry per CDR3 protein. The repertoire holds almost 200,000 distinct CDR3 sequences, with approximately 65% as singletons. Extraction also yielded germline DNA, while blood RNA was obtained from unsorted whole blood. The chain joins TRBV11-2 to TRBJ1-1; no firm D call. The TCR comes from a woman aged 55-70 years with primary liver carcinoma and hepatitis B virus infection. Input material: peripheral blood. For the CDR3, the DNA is TGTGCCATCAGCTTAGCATCAGGAAAGAACACTGAAGCTTTCTTT. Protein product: CAISLASGKNTEAFF.